A single sample is the source of the 18 T cell receptor beta chains below, sequenced in a study of blood T cell repertoires in COVID-19. The repertoire was sequenced with immunoSEQ multiplex PCR; TCRdb's copy has only in-frame clones and lacks some. The table has about 160,000 clones, 78% seen once. The source material was peripheral blood. Source of these receptors: an elderly woman with acute or convalescent COVID-19.

This sequence joins TRBV4-1 and TRBJ1-3; TRBD1 aligns across 8 bases. Trimming cost V 2 bases and J 4 bases; bases outside gene matches: 4. CDR3 length equals 15 residues. Germline CDR1 reads MGHRA; CDR2 reads YSYEKL. The CDR3 sequence is CASSQQGAPGNTIYF. The CDR3 coding sequence is TGCGCCAGCAGCCAACAGGGGGCTCCGGGAAACACCATATATTTT.

This clone was found a few times. The rearrangement links TRBV3-1 (or the pseudogene TRBV3-2) to TRBJ2-7, with 7 bases aligning to TRBD1. CDR1 LGHDT and CDR2 YNNKEL come from the germline V gene (reference sequence). J gave up 3 bases and V 5 bases, and 10 bases lay outside the gene matches. The CDR3 has 15 amino acids. The CDR3 region has the DNA TGTGCCAGCAGCAGCCGGGACAGTTCTAACTACGAGCAGTACTTC. It yields the protein CASSSRDSSNYEQYF.

The count of this clone is one. The rearrangement uses TRBV5-1 and TRBJ2-2; possible D gene TRBD2, 7 bases. V was shortened by 4 bases and J by 7 bases, with 20 bases between the two germline ends. Germline assignment: CDR1 SGHRS and CDR2 YFSETQ. The CDR3 covers 16 residues. The CDR3 is CASSPPGGAGFGELFF. CDR3 nucleotide sequence: TGCGCCAGCAGCCCCCCGGGGGGCGCGGGTTTCGGGGAGCTGTTTTTT.

This chain links TRBV7-9 with TRBJ1-3; D is undetermined. V shed 5 bases and J shed 1 base, with 12 bases lying between them. Looked up from germline, CDR1 is SEHNR and CDR2 is FQNEAQ (reference sequence). The CDR3 sequence is 15 residues long. CDR3 DNA sequence: TGTGCCAGCAGCAATGATCAGGTGTCTGGAAACACCATATATTTT. Translated, it gives CASSNDQVSGNTIYF.

The chain combines TRBV2 with TRBJ2-5; D is possibly TRBD2 (6 bases). This CDR3 is built from 15 residues. Germline CDR1 is SNHLY and CDR2 is FYNNEI. V shed 1 base and J shed 4 bases, with 13 bases lying between them. DNA of the CDR3: TGTGCCAGCAGTGAAGAGGGAGGTAGAAGAGAGACCCAGTACTTC. It yields the protein CASSEEGGRRETQYF.

Only one count was recorded for this clone. The chain employs TRBV4-1 and TRBJ1-1, with D hard to call. Germline V gene lookup returns CDR1 MGHRA and CDR2 YSYEKL. This CDR3 has 15 residues. Trimming took 0 bases from V and 0 from J, leaving 8 bases between them. CDR3 region: CASSQEAQLNTEAFF. The CDR3, as DNA: TGCGCCAGCAGCCAAGAGGCACAGCTGAACACTGAAGCTTTCTTT.

In this sample, this clone turned up a few times. V and J are TRBV7-9 and TRBJ2-7; 7 bases map to TRBD1. CDR1 and CDR2 (germline): SEHNR, FQNEAQ (reference sequence). CDR3 length equals 14 residues. The ends lost 3 bases at V and 5 bases at J; junction bases unmatched: 7. The CDR3 sequence: CASSLTGKPDEQYF. The CDR3 region has the DNA TGTGCCAGCAGCTTGACAGGGAAGCCTGACGAGCAGTACTTC.

The J gene is TRBJ1-2, the V gene TRBV5-1; TRBD1 aligns across 7 bases. CDR1 and CDR2 from the germline V gene are SGHRS and YFSETQ. The CDR3 runs 15 residues. Trimming took 0 bases from V and 6 from J; bases not matched to a gene: 8. The CDR3 spells CASSLDGQGVDGYTF. As DNA, the CDR3 is TGCGCCAGCAGCTTGGATGGGCAGGGGGTCGATGGCTACACCTTC. Variable domain in full (rest from reference TRBV5-1 and TRBJ1-2): KAGVTQTPRYLIKTRGQQVTLSCSPISGHRSVSWYQQTPGQGLQFLFEYFSETQRNKGNFPGRFSGRQFSNSRSEMNVSTLELGDSALYLCASSLDGQGVDGYTFGSGTRLTVV.

This chain connects TRBV5-4 to TRBJ2-1; D is ambiguous. The germline V gene has CDR1 SGHNT and CDR2 YYREEE (reference sequence). The CDR3 has 12 residues. The germline V and J ends were trimmed by 4 bases and 6 bases, with 8 bases remaining between them. The CDR3 DNA is TGTGCCAGCAGCATCCCTAGCAATGAGCAGTTCTTC. Translated: CASSIPSNEQFF.

V and J are TRBV5-6 and TRBJ1-2, with D possibly matching TRBD1 (5 bases). Germline V gene data show CDR1 as SGHDT and CDR2 as YYEEEE. The CDR3 length is 15 residues. Deletions cut 1 base from V and 2 bases from J, with 12 bases between. The CDR3 loop is CASSLRGTANYGYTF. In DNA, the CDR3 is TGTGCCAGCAGCTTGCGGGGGACCGCCAACTATGGCTACACCTTC.

The rearrangement links TRBV6-1 to TRBJ1-3; TRBD1 is a possible D gene (5 bases). CDR3 length: 15 amino acids. Germline values: CDR1 MNHNS, CDR2 SASEGT. The V end lost 0 bases, the J end lost 3 bases, and 9 bases lay between the germline ends. CDR3 loop: CASSEAEGHGNTIYF. In DNA form, the CDR3 reads TGTGCCAGCAGTGAAGCGGAGGGGCATGGAAACACCATATATTTT.

The rearrangement links TRBV13 to TRBJ1-2; D unresolved. Germline V gene data show CDR1 as PRHDT and CDR2 as FYEKMQ (reference sequence). The ends were cut back, 5 bases at V and 4 bases at J, with 11 bases in the middle. The CDR3 runs 13 residues. The CDR3 region is CASSPRLSYGYTF. As DNA, the CDR3 is TGTGCCAGCAGCCCCCGACTTAGCTATGGCTACACCTTC.

V usage is TRBV19 and J usage is TRBJ2-7; the D is unclear. Per the germline V gene, CDR1 is LNHDA and CDR2 is SQIVND (reference sequence). This CDR3 contains 10 residues. V was clipped by 5 bases and J by 3 bases, with 2 bases between them. The CDR3 DNA is TGTGCCAGTAGTCTCTACGAGCAGTACTTC. This codes for CASSLYEQYF. The variable domain in full, with the rest retrieved from reference TRBV19 and TRBJ2-7, is DGGITQSPKYLFRKEGQNVTLSCEQNLNHDAMYWYRQDPGQGLRLIYYSQIVNDFQKGDIAEGYSVSREKKESFPLTVTSAQKNPTAFYLCASSLYEQYFGPGTRLTVT.

This clone occurred a few times. The rearrangement links TRBV2 to TRBJ1-2; D unresolved. V lost 3 bases and J lost 9, with 8 bases in between. CDR3 length: 11 amino acids. Germline V gene sequence: CDR1 SNHLY, CDR2 FYNNEI. DNA for the CDR3: TGTGCCAGCAGTGAGATCGGGAGCTACACCTTC. Amino acids: CASSEIGSYTF.

V gene TRBV7-2 combines with J gene TRBJ1-2, with D perhaps matching TRBD1 (6 bases). CDR1 is SGHTA and CDR2 is FQGNSA in the germline V gene. The V and J ends lost 6 bases and 8 bases respectively, with 16 bases between them. There are 13 residues in the CDR3. CDR3 sequence reads: CASSRGGAAGYTF. The CDR3 DNA sequence: TGTGCCAGCAGTAGGGGGGGGGCTGCGGGCTACACCTTC.

J is TRBJ2-2 and V is TRBV7-9, with 7 bases matching TRBD1. V shed 5 bases and J 0 bases; nucleotides not matched to a gene: 6. The CDR3 length is 16 residues. Germline V gene sequence: CDR1 SEHNR, CDR2 FQNEAQ (reference sequence). The CDR3 bases are TGTGCCAGCAGCCCTACAGGGGCCGCGAACACCGGGGAGCTGTTTTTT. Amino acid sequence: CASSPTGAANTGELFF.

This clone was recorded once. This chain uses TRBV2 with TRBJ1-3, with 9 bases matching TRBD1. Germline loops: CDR1 SNHLY, CDR2 FYNNEI. The CDR3 has 15 residues. J was trimmed by 4 bases and V by 6 bases; bases with no gene match: 7. CDR3 sequence (DNA): TGTGCCAGCAGAGACGGACAGGGGTCAGGAAACACCATATATTTT. Encoded protein: CASRDGQGSGNTIYF.

The V gene is TRBV23-1, the J gene TRBJ2-6, with 12 bases that match TRBD2. TRBV23-1 is designated an ORF whose function remains uncertain. This CDR3 comprises 18 residues. With 4 bases clipped from V and 4 bases from J, the junction kept 8 bases outside the gene matches. The CDR3 region has the DNA TGCGCCAGCAGTCTGTTCCTAGCGGGAGGGCAGGGGGCCAACGTCCTGACTTTC. Amino acids: CASSLFLAGGQGANVLTF.